These T cell receptor beta chains were read from a single sample in a study of T cells in Graves' hyperthyroidism and ophthalmopathy. TCRdb ran MiXCR on the multiplex PCR reads and lists one entry per CDR3 protein. The table has 500,000 to 600,000 distinct CDR3 sequences, approximately 49% seen once; the top ten hold approximately 44%. Sequencing was performed on peripheral blood or thyroid tissue (not recorded which). All receptors come from an adult woman with Graves' disease, either hyperthyroidism or ophthalmopathy (not recorded which). Each CDR3 is given with its conserved first and last residue. D genes are given only for firm matches.

CDR3: CSVEGRGRTGELFF
V: TRBV29-1
D: TRBD1

CDR3: CATSRAGSQPQHF
V: TRBV15
D: NA

CDR3: CASSPPGAAGETQYF
V: TRBV6-2/TRBV6-3
D: NA

CDR3: CASSSLAGGPQELFF
V: TRBV5-4
D: TRBD2

CDR3: CAISAVGGQETQYF
V: TRBV10-3
D: NA

CDR3: CASSFGQGTYGYTF
V: TRBV27
D: TRBD1

CDR3: CAISEKGGYTDTQYF
V: TRBV10-3
D: NA

CDR3: CSVASVSGNTIYF
V: TRBV29-1
D: NA

CDR3: CSVETSKGYEQYF
V: TRBV20-1
D: TRBD2

CDR3: CATSDFYEQYF
V: TRBV24-1
D: NA

CDR3: CSASQGASAEKLFF
V: TRBV20-1
D: TRBD1

CDR3: CASSYGDTEAFF
V: TRBV7-9
D: NA

CDR3: CSANQGTANTEAFF
V: TRBV20-1
D: TRBD1

CDR3: CASSPGGKPDGYTF
V: TRBV7-9
D: NA

CDR3: CASSVTGGGNTIYF
V: TRBV9
D: TRBD1

CDR3: CASSLGLRMGYEQYF
V: TRBV7-8
D: NA

CDR3: CASSLTGSDTEAFF
V: TRBV5-1
D: NA

CDR3: CASSYLAGETQYF
V: TRBV11-1
D: TRBD2

CDR3: CASSPGATTPYGYTF
V: TRBV7-3
D: NA

CDR3: CSARRGGPGNTIYF
V: TRBV20-1
D: NA

CDR3: CASSVPGNLNTEAFF
V: TRBV6-1
D: NA

CDR3: CASSLQGGRNYGYTF
V: TRBV19
D: TRBD1

CDR3: CASSVRPGLAGVGNQPQHF
V: TRBV5-4
D: NA

CDR3: CASSSGGAETQYF
V: TRBV11-2
D: NA

CDR3: CASSLLGTAGNTIYF
V: TRBV3-1
D: TRBD1

CDR3: CSVQSGLQPQHF
V: TRBV20-1
D: NA

CDR3: CSVTGGGLGEKLFF
V: TRBV29-1
D: NA